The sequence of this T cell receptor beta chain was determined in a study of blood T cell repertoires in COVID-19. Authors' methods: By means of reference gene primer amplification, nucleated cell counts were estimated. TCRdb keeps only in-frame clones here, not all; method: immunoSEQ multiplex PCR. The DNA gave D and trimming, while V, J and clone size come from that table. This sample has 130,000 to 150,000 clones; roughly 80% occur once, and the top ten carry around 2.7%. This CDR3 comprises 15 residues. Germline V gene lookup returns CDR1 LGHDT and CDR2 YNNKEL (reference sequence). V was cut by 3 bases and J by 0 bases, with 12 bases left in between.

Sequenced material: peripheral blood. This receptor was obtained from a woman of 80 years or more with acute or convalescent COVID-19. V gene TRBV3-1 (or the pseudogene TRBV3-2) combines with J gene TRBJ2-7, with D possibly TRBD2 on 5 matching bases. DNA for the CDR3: TGTGCCAGCAGCCAGTTGGACTCCAGCTCCTACGAGCAGTACTTC. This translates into CASSQLDSSSYEQYF.